This T cell receptor (beta chain) was sequenced in a study of shared clonotypes between healthy human individuals. V was pared by 4 bases and J by 5 bases, with 5 bases between. The CDR3 has 11 residues. CDR1 is SEHNR and CDR2 is FQNEAQ in the germline V gene (reference sequence). In the case of this clone: The antigen remains undetermined.

Broader study findings: Non-shared clonotypes showed lower generation probabilities than clonotypes common to all four donors.

Splitting of each subset's genomic DNA was done evenly across several immunoSEQ plates. Libraries were prepared by immunoSEQ multiplex PCR; TCRdb keeps only in-frame clonotypes and omits some of them. The sample lists 2 million to 3 million clones, roughly 93% occurring once. The receptor comes from a young man in good health. Some clones in this sample may be carry-over from other donors' samples. The V gene is TRBV7-9, the J gene TRBJ2-5, with no clear D. The sequenced sample consisted of naive CD4+ T cells from PBMCs. Subset in this sample: CD45RA+ positively selected. CDR3 amino acids: CASSSFETQYF. In DNA, the CDR3 is TGTGCCAGCAGCTCATTTGAGACCCAGTACTTC.